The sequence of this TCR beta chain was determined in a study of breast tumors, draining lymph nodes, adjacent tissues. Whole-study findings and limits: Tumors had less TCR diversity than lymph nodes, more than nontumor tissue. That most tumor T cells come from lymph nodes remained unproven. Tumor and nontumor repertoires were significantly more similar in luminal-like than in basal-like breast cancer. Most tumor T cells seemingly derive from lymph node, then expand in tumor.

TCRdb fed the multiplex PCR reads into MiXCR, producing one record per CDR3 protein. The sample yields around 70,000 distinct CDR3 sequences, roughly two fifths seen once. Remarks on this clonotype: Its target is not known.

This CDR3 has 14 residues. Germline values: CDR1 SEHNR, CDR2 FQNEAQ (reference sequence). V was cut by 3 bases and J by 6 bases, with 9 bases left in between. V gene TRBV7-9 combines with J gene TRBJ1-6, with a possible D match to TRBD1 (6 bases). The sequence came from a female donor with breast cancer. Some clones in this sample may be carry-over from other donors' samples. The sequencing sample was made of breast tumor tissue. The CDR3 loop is CASSLRGANSPLHF. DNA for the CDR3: TGTGCCAGCAGCTTGCGGGGGGCTAATTCACCCCTCCACTTT.